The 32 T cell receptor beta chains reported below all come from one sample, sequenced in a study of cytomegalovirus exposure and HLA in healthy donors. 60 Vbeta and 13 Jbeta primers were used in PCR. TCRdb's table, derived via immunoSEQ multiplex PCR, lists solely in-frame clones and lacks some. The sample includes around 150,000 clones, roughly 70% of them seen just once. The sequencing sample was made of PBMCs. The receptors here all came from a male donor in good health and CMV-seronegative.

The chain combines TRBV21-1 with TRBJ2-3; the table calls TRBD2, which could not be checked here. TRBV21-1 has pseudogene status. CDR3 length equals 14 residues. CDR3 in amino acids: CARVLSRGTDTQYF. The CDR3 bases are TGTGCCAGGGTCCTTAGTCGGGGCACAGATACGCAGTATTTT.

CDR3 DNA: TGTGCCAGCCATCGGGGGGCGTTGAGCTCCTACGAGCAGTACTTC. Amino acid sequence: CASHRGALSSYEQYF. The rearrangement joins TRBV5-6 to TRBJ2-7, with D possibly matching TRBD2 (7 bases). The length of the CDR3 is 15 residues. With 7 bases removed from V and 0 bases from J, the gap between germline ends came to 17 bases. The germline V gene has CDR1 SGHDT and CDR2 YYEEEE.

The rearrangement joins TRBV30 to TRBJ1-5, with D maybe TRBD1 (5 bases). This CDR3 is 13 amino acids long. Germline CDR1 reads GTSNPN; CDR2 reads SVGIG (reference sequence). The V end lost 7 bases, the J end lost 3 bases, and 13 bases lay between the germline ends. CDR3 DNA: TGTGCCTACAGGCACGGGCCCAATCAGCCCCAGCATTTT. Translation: CAYRHGPNQPQHF.

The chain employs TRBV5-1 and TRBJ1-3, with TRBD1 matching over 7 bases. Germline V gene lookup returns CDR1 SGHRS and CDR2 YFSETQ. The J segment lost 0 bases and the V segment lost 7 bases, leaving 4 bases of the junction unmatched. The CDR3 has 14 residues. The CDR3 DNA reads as TGCGCCAGCCGAGGGACAGTCTCTGGAAACACCATATATTTT. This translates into CASRGTVSGNTIYF.

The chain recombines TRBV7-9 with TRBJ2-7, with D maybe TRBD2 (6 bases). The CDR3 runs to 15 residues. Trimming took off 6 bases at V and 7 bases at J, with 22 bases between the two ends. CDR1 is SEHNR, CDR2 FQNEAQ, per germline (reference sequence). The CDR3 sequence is CASSPGLADKWEQYF. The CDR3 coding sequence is TGTGCCAGCAGTCCCGGGTTAGCGGACAAATGGGAGCAGTACTTC.

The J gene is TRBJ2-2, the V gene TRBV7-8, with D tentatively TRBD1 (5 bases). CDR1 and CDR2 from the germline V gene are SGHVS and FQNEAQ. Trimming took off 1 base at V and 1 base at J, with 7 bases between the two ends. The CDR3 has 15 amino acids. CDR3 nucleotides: TGTGCCAGCAGCTTAGTAGGGGTGAACACCGGGGAGCTGTTTTTT. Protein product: CASSLVGVNTGELFF. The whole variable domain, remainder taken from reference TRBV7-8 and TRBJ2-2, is GAGVSQSPRYKVAKRGQDVALRCDPISGHVSLFWYQQALGQGPEFLTYFQNEAQLDKSGLPSDRFFAERPEGSVSTLKIQRTQQEDSAVYLCASSLVGVNTGELFFGEGSRLTVL.

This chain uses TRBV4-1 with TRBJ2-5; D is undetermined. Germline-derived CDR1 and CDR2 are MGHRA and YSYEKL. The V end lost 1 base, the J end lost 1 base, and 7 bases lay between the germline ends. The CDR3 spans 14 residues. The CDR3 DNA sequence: TGCGCCAGCAGCCAAGTACCAGTCCAAGAGACCCAGTACTTC. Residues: CASSQVPVQETQYF.

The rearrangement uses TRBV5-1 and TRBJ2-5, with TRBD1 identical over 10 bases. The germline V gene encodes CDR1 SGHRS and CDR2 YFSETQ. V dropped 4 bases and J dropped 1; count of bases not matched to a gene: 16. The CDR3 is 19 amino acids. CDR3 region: CASSRTGTGAPTRQETQYF. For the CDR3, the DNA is TGCGCCAGCAGCCGGACCGGGACAGGGGCGCCAACCCGCCAAGAGACCCAGTACTTC.

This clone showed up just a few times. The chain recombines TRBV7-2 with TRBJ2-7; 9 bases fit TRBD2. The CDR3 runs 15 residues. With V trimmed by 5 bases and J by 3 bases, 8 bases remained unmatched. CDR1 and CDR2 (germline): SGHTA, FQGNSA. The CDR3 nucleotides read TGTGCCAGCAGCCCCTTGGTAGCGGGAGACTACGAGCAGTACTTC. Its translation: CASSPLVAGDYEQYF.

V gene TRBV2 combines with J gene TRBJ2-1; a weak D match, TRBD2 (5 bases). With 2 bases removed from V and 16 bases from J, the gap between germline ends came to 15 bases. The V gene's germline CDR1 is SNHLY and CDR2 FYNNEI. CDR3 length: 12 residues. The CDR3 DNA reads TGTGCCAGCAGTGAATTGGGAGTATGGTATTTCTTC. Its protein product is CASSELGVWYFF.

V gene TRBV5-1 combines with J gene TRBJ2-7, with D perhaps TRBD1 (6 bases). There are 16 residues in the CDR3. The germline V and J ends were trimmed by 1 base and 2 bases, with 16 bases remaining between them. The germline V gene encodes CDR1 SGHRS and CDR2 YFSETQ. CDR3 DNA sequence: TGCGCCAGCAGCTTGAACCCTGGGACAACCACCTACGAGCAGTACTTC. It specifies CASSLNPGTTTYEQYF. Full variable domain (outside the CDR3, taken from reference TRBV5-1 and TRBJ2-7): KAGVTQTPRYLIKTRGQQVTLSCSPISGHRSVSWYQQTPGQGLQFLFEYFSETQRNKGNFPGRFSGRQFSNSRSEMNVSTLELGDSALYLCASSLNPGTTTYEQYFGPGTRLTVT.

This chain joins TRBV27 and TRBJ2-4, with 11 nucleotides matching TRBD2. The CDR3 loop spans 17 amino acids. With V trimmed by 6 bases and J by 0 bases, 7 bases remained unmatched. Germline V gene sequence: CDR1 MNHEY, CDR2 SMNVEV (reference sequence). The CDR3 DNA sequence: TGTGCCAGCAGCACGCCGGGACTAGCGGCAGCCAAAAACATTCAGTACTTC. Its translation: CASSTPGLAAAKNIQYF.

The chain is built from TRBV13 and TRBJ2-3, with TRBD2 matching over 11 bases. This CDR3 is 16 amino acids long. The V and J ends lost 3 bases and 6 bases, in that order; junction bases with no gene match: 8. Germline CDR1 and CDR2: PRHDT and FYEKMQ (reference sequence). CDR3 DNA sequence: TGTGCCAGCAGCTTCCAGGGTAGCGGGAGGGCGGATACGCAGTATTTT. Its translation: CASSFQGSGRADTQYF.

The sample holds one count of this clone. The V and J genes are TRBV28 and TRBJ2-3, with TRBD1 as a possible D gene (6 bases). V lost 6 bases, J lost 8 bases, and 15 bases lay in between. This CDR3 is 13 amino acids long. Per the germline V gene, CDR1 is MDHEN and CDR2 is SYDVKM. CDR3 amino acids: CASRTPPGVTQYF. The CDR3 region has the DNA TGTGCCAGCAGGACCCCGCCAGGGGTTACGCAGTATTTT.

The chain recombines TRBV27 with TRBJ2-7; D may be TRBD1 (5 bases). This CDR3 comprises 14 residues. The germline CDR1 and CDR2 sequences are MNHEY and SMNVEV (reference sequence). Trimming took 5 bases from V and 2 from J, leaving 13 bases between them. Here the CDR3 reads CASSLRQSAYEQYF. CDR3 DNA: TGTGCCAGCAGTCTCCGACAGTCTGCCTACGAGCAGTACTTC.

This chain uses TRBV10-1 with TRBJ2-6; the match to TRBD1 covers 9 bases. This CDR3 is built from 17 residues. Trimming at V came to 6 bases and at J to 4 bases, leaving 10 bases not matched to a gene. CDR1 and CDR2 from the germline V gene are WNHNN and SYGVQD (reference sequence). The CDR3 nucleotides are TGCGCCAGCAGCGAGGACAGGGGAGCGTTGGGGGCCAACGTCCTGACTTTC. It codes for CASSEDRGALGANVLTF.

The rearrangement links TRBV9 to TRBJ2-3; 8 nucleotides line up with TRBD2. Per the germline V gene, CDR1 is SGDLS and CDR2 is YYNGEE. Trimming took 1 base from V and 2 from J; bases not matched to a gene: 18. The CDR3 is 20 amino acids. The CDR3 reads CASSVSGGWRGSASTDTQYF. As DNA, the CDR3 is TGTGCCAGCAGCGTAAGCGGGGGTTGGAGGGGTAGCGCTTCCACAGATACGCAGTATTTT.

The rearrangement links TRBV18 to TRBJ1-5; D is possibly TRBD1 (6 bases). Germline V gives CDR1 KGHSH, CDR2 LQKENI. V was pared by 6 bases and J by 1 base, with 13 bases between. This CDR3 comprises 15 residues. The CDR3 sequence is CASSLTGSSNQPQHF. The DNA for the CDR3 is TGTGCCAGCTCTCTCACAGGGTCGAGCAATCAGCCCCAGCATTTT.

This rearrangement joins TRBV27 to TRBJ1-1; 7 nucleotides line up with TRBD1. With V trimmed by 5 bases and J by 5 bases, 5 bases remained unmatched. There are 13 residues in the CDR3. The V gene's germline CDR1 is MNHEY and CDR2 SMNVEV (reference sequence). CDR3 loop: CASSRTGRTEAFF. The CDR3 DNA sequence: TGTGCCAGCAGTCGGACAGGTAGGACTGAAGCTTTCTTT.

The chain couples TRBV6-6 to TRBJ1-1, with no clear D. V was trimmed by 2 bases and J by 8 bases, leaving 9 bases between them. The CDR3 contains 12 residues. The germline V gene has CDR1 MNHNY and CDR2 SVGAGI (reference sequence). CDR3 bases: TGTGCCAGCAGTTACGGGCAGAGAGAAGCTTTCTTT. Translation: CASSYGQREAFF.

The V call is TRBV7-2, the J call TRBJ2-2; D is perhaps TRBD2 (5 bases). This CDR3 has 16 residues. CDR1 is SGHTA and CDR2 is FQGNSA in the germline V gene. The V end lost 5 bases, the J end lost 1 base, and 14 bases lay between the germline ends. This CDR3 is CASSTRVSGNTGELFF. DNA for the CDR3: TGTGCCAGCAGCACTAGAGTGTCGGGGAACACCGGGGAGCTGTTTTTT.

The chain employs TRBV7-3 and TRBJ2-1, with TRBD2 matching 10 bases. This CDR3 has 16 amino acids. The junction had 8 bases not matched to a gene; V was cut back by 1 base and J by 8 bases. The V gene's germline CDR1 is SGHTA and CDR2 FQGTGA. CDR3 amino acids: CASSLMSASGSYEQFF. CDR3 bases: TGTGCCAGCAGCTTAATGTCTGCTAGCGGGAGTTATGAGCAGTTCTTC.

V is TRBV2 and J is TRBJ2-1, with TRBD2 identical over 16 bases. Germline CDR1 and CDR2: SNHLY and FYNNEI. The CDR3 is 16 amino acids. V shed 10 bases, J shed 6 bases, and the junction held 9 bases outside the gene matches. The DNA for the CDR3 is TGTGCCACCTTCCCGGGACTAGCGGGAGGGAGCAATGAGCAGTTCTTC. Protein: CATFPGLAGGSNEQFF. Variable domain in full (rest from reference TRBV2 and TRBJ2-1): EPEVTQTPSHQVTQMGQEVILRCVPISNHLYFYWYRQILGQKVEFLVSFYNNEISEKSEIFDDQFSVERPDGSNFTLKIRSTKLEDSAMYFCATFPGLAGGSNEQFFGPGTRLTVL.

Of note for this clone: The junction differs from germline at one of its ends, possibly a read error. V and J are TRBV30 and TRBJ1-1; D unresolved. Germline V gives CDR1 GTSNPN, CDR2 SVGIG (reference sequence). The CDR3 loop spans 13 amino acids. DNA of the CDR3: TGTGCCTGGACCCTCGGGGTGAAGACTGAAGCTTTCTTT. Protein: CAWTLGVKTEAFF.

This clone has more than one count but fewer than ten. The CDR3 here is CASSRRLGGAYEQYF. In DNA, the CDR3 is TGTGCCAGCAGCAGACGACTGGGGGGAGCCTACGAGCAGTACTTC. The chain uses TRBV11-2 and TRBJ2-7; a weak D match, TRBD2 (6 bases). Germline CDR1 and CDR2: SGHAT and FQNNGV. The CDR3 has 15 residues. V was trimmed by 5 bases and J by 2 bases, leaving 16 bases between them. Full variable domain (outside the CDR3, taken from reference TRBV11-2 and TRBJ2-7): EAGVAQSPRYKIIEKRQSVAFWCNPISGHATLYWYQQILGQGPKLLIQFQNNGVVDDSQLPKDRFSAERLKGVDSTLKIQPAKLEDSAVYLCASSRRLGGAYEQYFGPGTRLTVT.

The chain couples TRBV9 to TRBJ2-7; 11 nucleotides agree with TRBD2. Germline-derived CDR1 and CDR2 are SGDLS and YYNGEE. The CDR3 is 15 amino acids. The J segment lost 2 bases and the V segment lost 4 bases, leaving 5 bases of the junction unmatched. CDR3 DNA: TGTGCCAGCAGCCTACTAGCGGGGGAAGCCTACGAGCAGTACTTC. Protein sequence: CASSLLAGEAYEQYF.

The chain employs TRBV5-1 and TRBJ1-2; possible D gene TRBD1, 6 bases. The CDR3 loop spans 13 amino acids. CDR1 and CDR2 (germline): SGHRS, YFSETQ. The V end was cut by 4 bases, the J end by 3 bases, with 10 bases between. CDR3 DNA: TGCGCCAGCAGCCCTAGACAGGACTATGGCTACACCTTC. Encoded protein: CASSPRQDYGYTF.

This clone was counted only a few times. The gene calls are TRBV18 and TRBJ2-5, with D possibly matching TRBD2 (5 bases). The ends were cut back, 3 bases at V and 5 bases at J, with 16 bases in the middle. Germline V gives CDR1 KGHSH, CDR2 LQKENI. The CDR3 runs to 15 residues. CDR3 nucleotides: TGTGCCAGCTCACCTCGTAGCGCCACCGGGGAGACCCAGTACTTC. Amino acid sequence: CASSPRSATGETQYF.

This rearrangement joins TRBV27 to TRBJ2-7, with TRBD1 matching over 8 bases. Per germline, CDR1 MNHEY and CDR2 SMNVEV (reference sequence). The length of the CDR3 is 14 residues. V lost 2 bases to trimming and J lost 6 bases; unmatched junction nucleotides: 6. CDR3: CASSLDRGQGEQYF. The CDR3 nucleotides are TGTGCCAGCAGTTTAGACAGGGGTCAGGGCGAGCAGTACTTC.

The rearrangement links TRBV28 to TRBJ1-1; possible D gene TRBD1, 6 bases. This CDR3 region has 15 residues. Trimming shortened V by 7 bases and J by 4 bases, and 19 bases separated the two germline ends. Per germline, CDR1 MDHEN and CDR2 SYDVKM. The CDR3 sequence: CASIEYRDWSTEAFF. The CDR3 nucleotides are TGTGCCAGCATTGAATACAGGGATTGGAGCACTGAAGCTTTCTTT.

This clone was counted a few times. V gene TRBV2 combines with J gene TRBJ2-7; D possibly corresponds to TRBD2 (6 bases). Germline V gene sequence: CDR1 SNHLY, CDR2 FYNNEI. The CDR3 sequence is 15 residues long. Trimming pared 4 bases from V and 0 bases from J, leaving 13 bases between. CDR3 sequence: CASSGLGGPSYEQYF. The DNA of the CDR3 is TGTGCCAGCAGTGGGTTGGGGGGTCCCTCCTACGAGCAGTACTTC.

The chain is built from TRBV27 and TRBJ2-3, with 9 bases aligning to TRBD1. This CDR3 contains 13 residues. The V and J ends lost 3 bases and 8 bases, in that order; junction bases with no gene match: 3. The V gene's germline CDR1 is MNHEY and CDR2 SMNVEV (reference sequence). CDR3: CASSFGTGFTQYF. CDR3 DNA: TGTGCCAGCAGTTTCGGGACAGGGTTTACGCAGTATTTT.